This TCR beta chain appears in the sequencing data of a study of blood T cell repertoires in COVID-19. The CDR3 is made up of 11 amino acids. Germline V gene sequence: CDR1 MRHNA, CDR2 SNTAGT. Trimming shortened V by 6 bases and J by 9 bases, and 9 bases separated the two germline ends. Some clones are missing from TCRdb's copy, which holds only in-frame ones; the method was immunoSEQ multiplex PCR. The profile covers more than 85,000 clones, with roughly nine tenths appearing a single time and 0.85% to 1% taken by the ten largest. The sample comprised peripheral blood. This TCR derives from a man aged 55 to 69 with acute or convalescent COVID-19. This chain connects TRBV6-4 to TRBJ2-1; TRBD1 might be the D (6 bases). The CDR3, as DNA: TGTGCCAGCAGCAGGGGTTTTGAGCAGTTCTTC. Translation: CASSRGFEQFF.